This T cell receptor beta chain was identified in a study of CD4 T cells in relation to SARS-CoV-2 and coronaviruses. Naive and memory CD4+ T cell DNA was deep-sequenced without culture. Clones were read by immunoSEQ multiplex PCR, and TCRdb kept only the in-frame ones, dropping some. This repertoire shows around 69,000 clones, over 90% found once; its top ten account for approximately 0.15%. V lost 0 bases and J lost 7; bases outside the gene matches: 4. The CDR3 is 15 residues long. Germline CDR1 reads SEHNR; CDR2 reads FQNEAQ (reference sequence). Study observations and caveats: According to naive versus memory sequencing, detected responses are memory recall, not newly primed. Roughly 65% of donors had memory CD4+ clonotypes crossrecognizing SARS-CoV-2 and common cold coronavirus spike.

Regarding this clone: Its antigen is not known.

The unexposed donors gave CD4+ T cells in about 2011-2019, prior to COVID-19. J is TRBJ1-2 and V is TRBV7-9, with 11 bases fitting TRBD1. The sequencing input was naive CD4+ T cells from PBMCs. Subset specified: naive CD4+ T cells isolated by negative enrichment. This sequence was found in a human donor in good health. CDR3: CASSLAGTGGAGYTF. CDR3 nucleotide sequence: TGTGCCAGCAGCTTAGCAGGGACAGGGGGAGCTGGCTACACCTTC.